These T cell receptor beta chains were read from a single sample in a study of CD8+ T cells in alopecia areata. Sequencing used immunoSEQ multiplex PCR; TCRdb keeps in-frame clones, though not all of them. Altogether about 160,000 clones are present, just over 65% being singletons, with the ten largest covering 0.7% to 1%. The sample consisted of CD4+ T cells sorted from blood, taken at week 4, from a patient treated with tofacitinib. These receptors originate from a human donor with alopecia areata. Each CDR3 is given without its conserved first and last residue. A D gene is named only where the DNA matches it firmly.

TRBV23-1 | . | ASSQSGGIEDTEAF
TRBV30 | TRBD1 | AWSYTGDGYT
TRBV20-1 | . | SAPQAGIQY
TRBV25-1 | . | ASKEHGTNTQY
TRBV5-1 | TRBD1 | ASSNRGLGYT
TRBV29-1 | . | SVALSQETQY
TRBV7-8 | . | ASSLAREWEIPLNEQF
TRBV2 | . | ASSEESGGEAF
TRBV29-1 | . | SVRHGGSTEAF
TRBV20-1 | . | SARAEAGAF